This TCR beta chain emerged from a study of blood T cell repertoires in COVID-19. The germline V gene encodes CDR1 SNHLY and CDR2 FYNNEI. V was clipped by 6 bases and J by 6 bases, with 12 bases between them. This CDR3 region has 13 residues. In the study's own analysis: Nucleated cell counts were estimated from reference gene primer amplification. TCRdb's table, derived via immunoSEQ multiplex PCR, lists solely in-frame clones and lacks some. That table supplies the V and J calls and clone size; D and trimming were determined from the DNA. This repertoire shows about 170,000 clones, around four fifths found once; its top ten account for 3.6%.

The sequenced sample consisted of PBMCs or T cells enriched from blood (not recorded which). The origin of this receptor is a woman aged 45-59 years in a cohort exposed to, infected with or recovered from COVID-19 (not recorded which). This chain connects TRBV2 to TRBJ2-1; weak D call: TRBD2 (6 bases). The CDR3, as DNA: TGTGCCAGCAGGGGACTCCAGTTCAATGAGCAGTTCTTC. It codes for CASRGLQFNEQFF.